This TCR beta chain stems from a study of shared T cell receptors in the human thymus. The table lists this clone with a count of one. TCRdb's copy holds only in-frame clones and misses some; the assay was immunoSEQ multiplex PCR. The table lists more than 300,000 clones, just under 95% of them singletons, with around 0.018% in the top ten. V was clipped by 0 bases and J by 6 bases; unmatched bases: 8. The CDR3 consists of 17 residues. Germline CDR1 MNHNS, CDR2 SASEGT. Sequencing used thymocytes. The source of this sequence is a human donor. The chain uses TRBV6-1 and TRBJ2-2; 9 nucleotides align to TRBD2. The CDR3 sequence: CASSEAGGRAVSGELFF. The CDR3 nucleotides are TGTGCCAGCAGTGAAGCAGGCGGGAGGGCCGTTTCCGGGGAGCTGTTTTTT.